This record covers a single TCR beta chain. This entry comes from a study of OX40 agonist ivuxolimab in advanced cancers. Sequencing was performed with immunoSEQ multiplex PCR; in TCRdb, only in-frame clones are kept and a portion is missing. Here the sample spans fewer than 80,000 clones, approximately 81% being singletons. Sample: CD4+ or CD8+ T cells sorted from blood, taken in a trial of the OX40 agonist ivuxolimab. This clonotype was sampled from an adult with an advanced solid tumor such as melanoma, head and neck, liver or kidney cancer.

Here the CDR3 reads CASSLDGMNTEAFF. The CDR3 region has the DNA TGTGCCAGCAGTCTGGACGGCATGAACACTGAAGCTTTCTTT. The gene calls are TRBV6-1 and TRBJ1-1, with D unclear. This CDR3 has 14 residues. The germline CDR1 and CDR2 sequences are MNHNS and SASEGT. The ends were cut back, 5 bases at V and 0 bases at J, with 10 bases in the middle.